A single sample gave rise to the 9 T cell receptor delta chains below, sequenced in a study of delta chains in infants with herpesvirus infections. Gamma-chain- and delta-chain-specific primers converted PBMC RNA into TCR cDNA. TCRdb re-analyzed the RT-PCR reads via CATT. The sample carries approximately 860 delta-chain clones, around 33% recorded once. The sample consisted of peripheral blood, taken at time point 1 of longitudinal follow-up. The receptors come from a human donor who was a Ugandan infant, either HIV-exposed or HIV-unexposed (not recorded which).

As to this clone: A much larger clone differs by one base, so this may be a read error. The rearrangement joins TRDV1 to TRDJ1; 9 nucleotides match TRDD3. After removal of 0 bases from V and 8 bases from J, the junction contained 19 bases not matched to a gene. The CDR3 runs to 19 residues. Germline loops: CDR1 TSWWSYY, CDR2 QGS. CDR3 sequence (DNA): TGTGCTCTTGGGGAACTTAGTCGGGCTGGGGGATCCACGCGGGTCAAACTCATCTTT. Translation: CALGELSRAGGSTRVKLIF.

This clone was seen a handful of times. A single base separates this from a much larger clone, so it may be a read error. The chain couples TRAV29/DV5 to TRDJ1, with D possibly being TRDD2 (7 bases). The CDR3 runs to 16 residues. V dropped 0 bases and J dropped 10 bases, with 25 bases sitting between them. Germline assignment: CDR1 NSMFDY and CDR2 ISSIKDK. CDR3 in DNA: TGTGCAGCAAGCGGGGTTCCTACTTTACTGGGAGCCGTACTCATCTTT. Translating gives CAASGVPTLLGAVLIF. The complete variable domain, with remaining parts taken from reference TRAV29/DV5 and TRDJ1, reads DQQVKQNSPSLSVQEGRISILNCDYTNSMFDYFLWYKKYPAEGPTFLISISSIKDKNEDGRFTVFLNKSAKHLSLHIVPSQPGDSAVYFCAASGVPTLLGAVLIFGKGTRVTVEP.

This clone is large (0.1 to 1%) within its sample. This sample also contains other DNA sequences that code for the same CDR3. The chain joins TRDV2 to TRDJ3; 11 positions agree with TRDD3. The ends lost 0 bases at V and 2 bases at J; junction bases unmatched: 14. Germline V gives CDR1 GEAIGNYY, CDR2 EKD. The CDR3 is 22 residues long. CDR3 in amino acids: CACDTVPTGGYTGPWDTRQMFF. The CDR3 DNA reads as TGTGCCTGTGACACCGTCCCTACTGGGGGATATACGGGCCCCTGGGACACCCGACAGATGTTTTTC.

By sample fraction, this clone is large. For the CDR3, the DNA is TGTGCCTGTGAGGGGATACGCACCGATAAACTCATCTTT. Residues: CACEGIRTDKLIF. The V call is TRDV2, the J call TRDJ1, with 9 positions matching TRDD3. Germline CDR1 GEAIGNYY, CDR2 EKD. With 4 bases clipped from V and 1 base from J, the junction kept 0 bases outside the gene matches. The CDR3 consists of 13 residues.

This clone has just a few counts. This chain uses TRDV1 with TRDJ1, with TRDD2 matching over 7 bases. V gave up 3 bases and J gave up 2 bases; unmatched junction bases: 18. Germline-derived CDR1 and CDR2 are TSWWSYY and QGS. The CDR3 runs 19 residues. CDR3 nucleotides: TGTGCTCTTGGGGACCGATTTCCTACAGGTGCGGGATGGACCGATAAACTCATCTTT. Protein sequence: CALGDRFPTGAGWTDKLIF.

As concerns this clone: A read error is likely here: a far larger clone is one base away. V usage is TRDV1 and J usage is TRDJ1; 8 bases fit TRDD3. Germline V gene sequence: CDR1 TSWWSYY, CDR2 QGS. The ends lost 1 base at V and 2 bases at J; junction bases unmatched: 9. The CDR3 is made up of 17 amino acids. CDR3 nucleotide sequence: TGTGCTCTTGGGGAACCCTACCGGGGGATAGGAACCGATAAACTCATCTTT. Protein sequence: CALGEPYRGIGTDKLIF.

Comment on this clone: One base separates it from a far larger clone, so it is likely a read error. The rearrangement links TRDV2 to TRDJ3; TRDD3 aligns across 11 bases. Germline loops: CDR1 GEAIGNYY, CDR2 EKD. The CDR3 has 20 amino acids. V lost 0 bases, J lost 0 bases, and 6 bases stayed unmatched. The CDR3: CACDTVLGDMSSWDTRQMFF. The CDR3, as DNA: TGTGCCTGTGACACCGTACTGGGGGATATGAGCTCCTGGGACACCCGACAGATGTTTTTC.

Worth noting for this clone: A read error is possible here, since a much larger clone lies one base away. Other DNA sequences from this sample encode an identical CDR3 as well. The chain combines TRDV2 with TRDJ2, with TRDD3 identical over 13 bases. The CDR3 has 19 amino acids. CDR1 GEAIGNYY and CDR2 EKD come from the germline V gene. With V trimmed by 7 bases and J by 0 bases, 13 bases remained unmatched. Written as DNA, the CDR3 is TGTGCCTGCGACGCCTACTGGGGGATACGGGATGCTTTGACAGCACAACTCTTCTTT. This codes for CACDAYWGIRDALTAQLFF.

This clone was counted only a few times. The chain employs TRDV1 and TRDJ1; 11 bases agree with TRDD3. Per the germline V gene, CDR1 is TSWWSYY and CDR2 is QGS. CDR3 length: 20 residues. After removal of 2 bases from V and 0 bases from J, the junction contained 14 bases not matched to a gene. CDR3 nucleotides: TGTGCTCTTGGGGAATCCCTCTACTGGGGGATAAGACCTTACACCGATAAACTCATCTTT. As protein: CALGESLYWGIRPYTDKLIF.